This T cell receptor beta chain was captured by sequencing in a study of Graves' ophthalmopathy and Graves' hyperthyroidism (dated by TCRdb to between 2017 and 2018). A note on the overall study: A patient counted as having stable hyperthyroidism if there was no progression to ophthalmopathy within 18 months of follow-up. Following sample collection, hyperthyroidism patients were given methimazole at a starting dose of 30 mg daily, and ophthalmopathy patients were given high-dose intravenous methylprednisolone. A discovery set of 90 to 100 patients (43 ophthalmopathy, 55 to 65 stable hyperthyroidism) was enrolled to explore V-J signatures distinguishing ophthalmopathy from hyperthyroidism. An independent validation cohort comprised 18 hyperthyroidism patients and some 16 patients who later progressed from hyperthyroidism to ophthalmopathy. TCR beta repertoire signatures were used to distinguish Graves' ophthalmopathy from Graves' hyperthyroidism and to predict progression to ophthalmopathy. In five or six hyperthyroidism patients, the T-cell repertoires found in thyroid tissue were compared with those found in blood. In total, approximately 130 blood samples were TCR-sequenced: fewer than 50 ophthalmopathy, over 70 hyperthyroidism and around 17 hyperthyroidism-to-ophthalmopathy patients. General study outcomes and caveats: Sample size was not predetermined statistically, and investigators were not blinded to group allocation. In cross-validation, the 13-signature model distinguished ophthalmopathy from stable hyperthyroidism with less than 90% sensitivity and 81.08% specificity, while in the test set the corresponding values were approximately 80% and 75%. Most of the expanded thyroid clonotypes with a frequency above 0.001 were also detected in blood, and it was suggested that the thyroid immune response may be reflected by blood repertoires. In validation, the model predicted ophthalmopathy progression with about 70% sensitivity and approximately 78% specificity; roughly eleven predicted patients were CT-confirmed with GO in a median of approximately six months.

For repertoire sequencing, TCR beta CDR3 regions were amplified from RNA transcripts. A first-round RT-PCR used HTBI primers with the Qiagen OneStep RT-PCR kit, followed by a second-round multiplex PCR, size selection and purification. The libraries underwent paired-end sequencing with 100 bp reads on an Illumina HiSeq2000. The paper's processing steps were these. SOAPnuke was used to process the reads, throwing out any read that had adapters, had uncalled bases, had a mean Phred below 15, or lacked an exact constant-primer or identifier match. High-quality paired reads were merged with COPE v1.2.5. Each unique nucleotide sequence was treated as a clonotype, and MiTCR v1.1 was used to align the clonotypes to the IMGT TRB V, D and J references. Only V-J combinations with frequency above 0.0001 were analysed, covering over 99% of repertoires. For each V-J combination, a TCR clonal expansion and chaos score was defined as F50 clonal expansion divided by the chaos observed in the TCRdist matrix. Welch's t-statistics and random forest were used to narrow the features down to 10 to 15 V-J combinations, which were then fed into a naive Bayes classifier. The similarity between thyroid and blood repertoires was quantified using the Morisita-Horn index. TCRdb reanalyzed the raw reads on its own, using fastp at Q25 for trimming and MiXCR for clone calling, and kept in-frame beta chains. Every distinct CDR3 protein forms one entry, paired with its most common genes and DNA. It is TCRdb's table, rather than the study itself, that gives the V and J calls and clone size. For this sample the table gives around 520,000 distinct CDR3 sequences, of which roughly 39% were detected only once. The leading ten clones occupy around 4% of the sample.

This clonotype has ten or more counts. Its recognized antigen is unknown. No quality values exist for individual bases; no much larger clone is one base distant. Hyperthyroidism patients were newly diagnosed, were aged 18 to 65 years, and had a disease duration under 2 months. Anyone with other autoimmune diseases, uncontrolled infections, pregnancy or lactation was excluded from the study. Diagnosis was based on clinical symptoms, serum thyroxine, TRAb, thyroid ultrasound and orbital computed tomography. Total RNA was extracted using Trizol reagent, and RNA quality was checked on an Agilent 2100 Bioanalyzer. The CDR3 contains 15 residues, cysteine and phenylalanine counted. Only the CDR3 portion is preserved as DNA: 45 bases, with reading frame beginning at the first base. V and J are truncated by 2 bases and 4 bases respectively, leaving an intervening sequence of 14 bases. The CDR1 and CDR2 encoded by the germline V gene are MNHEY and SVGAGI.

Material: peripheral blood or thyroid tissue (not recorded which). The receptor chain draws on TRBV6-5 and TRBJ1-2; the D gene is unclear. The clonotype comes from an adult man with Graves' hyperthyroidism. This receptor carries the CDR3 CASSYPENGSYGYTF. The DNA is TGTGCCAGCAGTTACCCTGAGAACGGATCCTATGGCTACACCTTC.